This TCR beta chain is from a study of post-analysis software for immune sequencing data. Study-wide results and caveats: Comparison with controls showed significantly lower normalized Chao1 diversity in multiple sclerosis patients. Samples made in the same batch grouped tightly together by F measure. Included in a set of several TRBV segments more frequent in patients than controls were TRBV5-6, TRBV5-1 and TRBV20-1.

The CDR3 runs to 17 residues. Germline trimming cut 4 bases from V and 2 bases from J; bases unmatched to any gene: 13. CDR1 KGHSY and CDR2 FQNENV come from the germline V gene. Regarding this clonotype: Its matching antigen is unknown.

The library was made from cDNA and included unique molecular identifiers. Researchers reported approximately 500,000 cDNA molecules coming from roughly 1 to 10 million T cells. TCRdb analysed the PCR reads with MiXCR anew, one entry per CDR3 protein. The sample lists 550,000 to 700,000 distinct CDR3 sequences; around 44% were seen once. Sequenced input: blood. The J gene is TRBJ1-2, the V gene TRBV16, with 7 nucleotides matching TRBD1. The receptor was derived from a girl aged 5-17 years with multiple sclerosis. This CDR3 is CASSPRGQGERNYGYTF. The CDR3 nucleotides read TGTGCCAGCAGCCCACGGGGGCAGGGGGAGAGGAACTATGGCTACACCTTC.